What follows is one T cell receptor beta chain and its context. Its antigen specificity is not known. Base qualities are not recorded, but no much larger clone differs from it by a single base. In the paper's terms, the treatment or condition label means: approximately nine-day PBMC culture with coronavirus spike peptide pools or control peptides (ViraFEST assay). The ViraFEST assay, used in the study, expanded antigen-specific T cells with peptide pools and then identified the expanded clonotypes through TCR sequencing. The positive SARS-CoV-2 PCR tests of the convalescent patients were dated from March to December 2020, before the Alpha, Beta and Delta variants emerged in the United States. Each well held two million PBMCs cultured with approximately 10 ug/ml peptide pools in IMDM containing approximately 4.8% human AB serum and roughly 9 IU/ml IL-2. On days 3 and 7, half of the culture medium was replaced with fresh IL-2-containing medium. Once the cells had been in culture for around nine days, the EasySep CD4+ T cell isolation kit was used to isolate CD4+ T cells by negative selection. Ficoll-Paque Plus gradient centrifugation was used to isolate PBMCs from whole blood, and the isolated PBMCs were then either used fresh or cryopreserved at -140C. In general, triplicate wells were set up for every culture condition.

Measured from the cysteine to the phenylalanine, the CDR3 is 15 residues long. Only CDR3 DNA remains: 45 bases, in frame from the first base. V is clipped by 0 bases and J by 3 bases, and the sequence between their germline boundaries is 13 bases long. CDR1 and CDR2, looked up from the germline V gene, are SGHRS and YFSETQ. These data originate in a study of vaccination and CD4 T cells after COVID-19 (dated 2022 in TCRdb). Notes on the research overall: SARS-CoV-2 positivity had been established in the convalescent patients by nasal swab PCR, and mild disease was recorded in eight to ten of these patients and severe disease in one. Six males and four females were included in the convalescent cohort, with two Hispanic individuals, seven Caucasians, two Asians and one multiracial person represented. Each participant got two doses of either the Pfizer-BioNTech BNT162b2 vaccine (n=8) or the Moderna mRNA-1273 vaccine (n=2). Post-COVID blood samples were collected from convalescent patients a median of roughly 100 days after diagnosis, with a range of roughly 30 to 161 days. Post-vaccine blood samples were collected a median of about 72 days after the second vaccine dose, ranging from roughly 12 to 250 days. For stimulating the cultures, overlapping spike peptide pools were used, derived from SARS-CoV-2 as well as from the common cold coronaviruses HCoV-NL63, HCoV-OC43 and HCoV-229E. Control cultures received a CEFX viral epitope pool as the positive control, an HIV-1 Nef peptide pool as the negative control, or no peptide. In 10 COVID-19 convalescent patients and several infection-naive healthy vaccine recipients, the spike-specific CD4+ TCR repertoire before mRNA vaccination was compared with the repertoire after mRNA vaccination. What the work shows at the level of the full study, not this receptor alone: Among convalescent patients, a median about 86% of the SARS-CoV-2-reactive clones seen after vaccination appeared only after vaccination, which suggests priming specific to the vaccine. In convalescent patients, nearly all vaccine-specific clones (304 of 307) were found to be mono-reactive for SARS-CoV-2 spike rather than cross-reactive with common cold coronaviruses. The number of convalescent patients in the study was relatively small, and the study did not examine early timepoints following natural infection. The median number of SARS-CoV-2-reactive clonotypes rose from roughly 20 after infection to 38 after vaccination, but the change was not significant.

The library was made by PCR. TCR sequencing of DNA from cultured CD4+ T cells used the Oncomine TCR Beta short-read assay at the Johns Hopkins FTIC core. The QIAamp micro DNA kit was used to extract genomic DNA from the cultured CD4+ T cells. Oncomine TCR Beta libraries made from cultured CD4+ T cells were pooled using unique dual indexes and sequenced on an Illumina iSeq 100. In the original analysis: Non-productive sequences were removed, and CDR3s not starting with C, not ending with F or W, or shorter than 7 amino acids were discarded. The MANAFEST web application was used to identify antigen-specific clonotypes by comparing peptide-stimulated wells against reference wells and other culture wells. An FDR below 0.05, an odds ratio above 5, and a productive frequency above 0.1% in at least two of three replicate wells were required for clones to be considered positive. Clonotypes that were significantly expanded in both SARS-CoV-2 spike wells and at least one common cold coronavirus spike condition were defined as cross-reactive. Levenshtein distances (stringdist) and unrooted phylogenetic trees (ape) in R version 3.6.1 were used to assess CDR3 homology. TCRdb itself trimmed the public reads at Q25 with fastp, ran MiXCR and retained productive beta chains. A single entry per CDR3 protein holds the most common genes and DNA from its merged rows. For this entry, the V and J calls and clone size follow TCRdb and not the study's own pipeline. The sample includes approximately 8,500 distinct CDR3 sequences, with 60% observed a single time. The top ten hold around 32% of the sample.

Material: CD4+ T cells from blood, cultured in vitro. This receptor chain uses TRBV5-1 and TRBJ2-7; the D gene remains uncertain. The sequence came from a human donor who had recovered from COVID-19. DNA sequence: TGCGCCAGCAGCTTGGGGGGTACCTATGTCTACGAGCAGTACTTC. Its translation reads: CASSLGGTYVYEQYF.